These 11 T cell receptor beta chains came from one sample sequenced in a study of blood T cell repertoires in COVID-19. TCRdb's table, derived via immunoSEQ multiplex PCR, lists solely in-frame clones and lacks some. The sample carries 200,000 to 300,000 clones, about 85% recorded once. Sequenced material: peripheral blood. The receptors were gathered from a woman in her fifties or sixties with active or convalescent COVID-19.

This clone is a singleton in its sample. The J gene is TRBJ2-5, the V gene TRBV3-1 (or the pseudogene TRBV3-2); D unclear. The germline V gene encodes CDR1 LGHDT and CDR2 YNNKEL (reference sequence). The CDR3 runs to 13 residues. V lost 4 bases and J 5 bases, leaving 11 bases between the germline ends. DNA of the CDR3: TGTGCCAGCAGCCCCCGCGTCGCGGAGACCCAGTACTTC. This codes for CASSPRVAETQYF.

As DNA, the CDR3 is TGTGCCAGCAGCCTAGTAGCGGGAGGCACAGATACGCAGTATTTT. This codes for CASSLVAGGTDTQYF. J is TRBJ2-3 and V is TRBV5-6; 9 bases fit TRBD2. The CDR3 loop spans 15 amino acids. V trimming: 4 bases; J trimming: 1 base; junction bases outside the gene matches: 4. The germline gives CDR1 SGHDT, CDR2 YYEEEE.

The chain recombines TRBV5-1 with TRBJ2-3; tentatively, D is TRBD1 (6 bases). The germline CDR1 and CDR2 sequences are SGHRS and YFSETQ. This CDR3 is built from 17 residues. Trimming pared 0 bases from V and 4 bases from J, leaving 18 bases between. The chain's CDR3 is CASSLEGAGDVADTQYF. In nucleotides, the CDR3 is TGCGCCAGCAGCTTGGAGGGAGCAGGGGATGTTGCAGATACGCAGTATTTT. Together with reference TRBV5-1 and TRBJ2-3, the CDR3 gives the full variable domain: KAGVTQTPRYLIKTRGQQVTLSCSPISGHRSVSWYQQTPGQGLQFLFEYFSETQRNKGNFPGRFSGRQFSNSRSEMNVSTLELGDSALYLCASSLEGAGDVADTQYFGPGTRLTVL.

The table lists this clone with many counts. This chain uses TRBV27 with TRBJ1-5, with TRBD1 as a possible D gene (5 bases). Germline CDR1 and CDR2: MNHEY and SMNVEV (reference sequence). The ends were cut back, 2 bases at V and 4 bases at J, with 12 bases in the middle. The CDR3 has 15 residues. CDR3 nucleotide sequence: TGTGCCAGCAGTTTAGCAGGGACTATGAATCAGCCCCAGCATTTT. Amino acid sequence: CASSLAGTMNQPQHF.

V and J are TRBV10-3 and TRBJ2-1, with 7 bases lining up with TRBD1. CDR1 and CDR2 (germline): ENHRY, SYGVKD. V lost 4 bases and J lost 4; bases outside the gene matches: 1. The CDR3 sequence is 13 residues long. CDR3 amino acids: CAISGGQYNEQFF. CDR3 sequence (DNA): TGTGCCATCAGTGGGGGACAGTACAATGAGCAGTTCTTC.

J is TRBJ1-5 and V is TRBV13, with D possibly matching TRBD1 (6 bases). V shed 0 bases and J shed 5 bases, with 17 bases lying between them. From germline, CDR1 is PRHDT and CDR2 FYEKMQ (reference sequence). The CDR3 extends over 17 amino acids. The CDR3 is CASSLGEVRDNDQPQHF. CDR3 bases: TGTGCCAGCAGCTTAGGGGAAGTACGGGACAATGATCAGCCCCAGCATTTT. Together with reference TRBV13 and TRBJ1-5, the CDR3 gives the full variable domain: AAGVIQSPRHLIKEKRETATLKCYPIPRHDTVYWYQQGPGQDPQFLISFYEKMQSDKGSIPDRFSAQQFSDYHSELNMSSLELGDSALYFCASSLGEVRDNDQPQHFGDGTRLSIL.

The chain joins TRBV3-1 (or the pseudogene TRBV3-2) to TRBJ2-1; D is unresolved. Trimming took off 4 bases at V and 5 bases at J, with 3 bases between the two ends. Germline CDR1 reads LGHDT; CDR2 reads YNNKEL (reference sequence). CDR3 length: 11 amino acids. The CDR3 protein is CASSLDNEQFF. The CDR3 DNA reads TGTGCCAGCAGCCTAGACAATGAGCAGTTCTTC.

This clone appeared a single time. A much larger clone differs from this one at a single base, so this may be a read error. The chain has TRBV12-3 or TRBV12-4 and TRBJ2-6; D gene ambiguous. This CDR3 region has 13 residues. V was clipped by 5 bases and J by 2 bases, with 4 bases between them. The CDR3, as DNA: TGTGCCAGCAGTCCCACTGGGGCCAACGTCCTGACTTTC. Residues: CASSPTGANVLTF.

V is TRBV11-1 and J is TRBJ1-1; D is uncertain. V shed 1 base and J shed 7 bases, with 10 bases lying between them. Germline loops: CDR1 SGHAT, CDR2 FQDESV (reference sequence). This CDR3 has 13 residues. This CDR3 reads CASSLGRVFEAFF. CDR3 in DNA: TGTGCCAGCAGCTTAGGTCGGGTGTTTGAAGCTTTCTTT. Based on the CDR3 plus reference TRBV11-1 and TRBJ1-1, the full variable domain is EAEVAQSPRYKITEKSQAVAFWCDPISGHATLYWYRQILGQGPELLVQFQDESVVDDSQLPKDRFSAERLKGVDSTLKIQPAELGDSAMYLCASSLGRVFEAFFGQGTRLTVV.

This chain links TRBV25-1 with TRBJ2-2, with a tentative D call TRBD1 (5 bases). The CDR3 is 12 residues long. Germline CDR1 reads MGHDK; CDR2 reads SYGVNS. Here the CDR3 DNA reads TGTGCAGCAGGGCAGTACACCGGGGAGCTGTTTTTT. Amino acids: CAAGQYTGELFF. Filled out from reference TRBV25-1 and TRBJ2-2, the complete variable domain reads EADIYQTPRYLVIGTGKKITLECSQTMGHDKMYWYQQDPGMELHLIHYSYGVNSTEKGDLSSESTVSRIRTEHFPLTLESARPSHTSQYLCAAGQYTGELFFGEGSRLTVL.

The CDR3 nucleotides are TGTGCCAGCGGAAAGGACAGGGGAAATGAAAAACTGTTTTTT. Translated, it gives CASGKDRGNEKLFF. The chain employs TRBV2 and TRBJ1-4, with 9 bases matching TRBD1. This CDR3 is 14 amino acids long. The V segment lost 8 bases and the J segment 5 bases; nucleotides outside the gene matches: 6. Germline CDR1 SNHLY, CDR2 FYNNEI.